A selection of T cell receptor beta chains follows, all from one sample in a study of CD8 T cells in Susac syndrome. TCRdb independently ran MiXCR on the immunoSEQ multiplex PCR reads; one entry per CDR3 protein. The sample shows about 76,000 distinct CDR3 sequences, approximately 93% of them seen only once. The sequencing sample was made of CD8+ T cells from PBMCs. The receptor set was obtained from a human donor with Susac syndrome. Both conserved end residues are part of each CDR3. Each record gives: J gene, clone size, V gene, CDR3 length, D gene, CDR3 protein, CDR3 DNA. A D gene is named only where the DNA matches it firmly. The size field is filled for only some rows; it gives once, few, many or a size class.

TRBJ1-3 - TRBV9 14 TRBD1 CASSVAGTGNTIYF TGTGCCAGCAGCGTAGCTGGGACAGGGAACACCATATATTTT
TRBJ1-1 - TRBV27 14 TRBD1 CASSSQGGYRKAFF TGTGCCAGCAGTTCACAAGGGGGCTACCGAAAAGCTTTCTTT
TRBJ2-1 - TRBV6-2/TRBV6-3 16 TRBD2 CASSWILAGGRNEQFF TGTGCCAGCAGTTGGATACTAGCGGGAGGGCGGAATGAGCAGTTCTTC
TRBJ2-2 - TRBV7-9 13 - CASSAPNTGELFF TGTGCCAGCAGCGCGCCGAACACCGGGGAGCTGTTTTTT
TRBJ1-2 - TRBV30 12 - CTWGPLNYGYTF TGTACCTGGGGGCCTCTTAACTATGGCTACACCTTC
TRBJ2-2 - TRBV6-6 16 - CASSRPWAGNTGELFF TGTGCCAGCAGTAGGCCTTGGGCAGGGAACACCGGGGAGCTGTTTTTT
TRBJ1-1 - TRBV6-6 13 - CASSRGRYTEAFF TGTGCCAGCAGCCGCGGACGGTACACTGAAGCTTTCTTT
TRBJ1-1 few TRBV7-2 14 - CASSQETPNTEAFF TGTGCCAGCAGCCAAGAAACACCAAACACTGAAGCTTTCTTT
TRBJ1-2 once TRBV7-8 13 - CASSFREARGYTF TGTGCCAGCAGCTTCCGGGAGGCGAGGGGCTACACCTTC
TRBJ2-2 - TRBV3-1 17 TRBD2 CASSQASGRARTGELFF TGTGCCAGCAGCCAAGCCAGCGGGAGGGCCCGGACCGGGGAGCTGTTTTTT
TRBJ2-7 once TRBV20-1 12 - CSAPDTSYEQYF TGCAGTGCACCGGACACCTCCTACGAGCAGTACTTC
TRBJ2-7 - TRBV6-5 12 - CASRSGAYEQYF TGTGCCAGCCGTTCGGGTGCCTACGAGCAGTACTTC
TRBJ2-2 - TRBV20-1 13 - CSAEGPNTGELFF TGCAGTGCTGAGGGTCCGAACACCGGGGAGCTGTTTTTT
TRBJ1-1 once TRBV4-2 16 - CASSQVGTYVGPEAFF TGTGCCAGCAGCCAAGTAGGGACTTATGTTGGTCCTGAAGCTTTCTTT
TRBJ2-7 - TRBV27 14 TRBD2 CASSLLAGGPEQYF TGTGCCAGCAGTTTATTAGCGGGGGGCCCGGAGCAGTACTTC
TRBJ1-5 - TRBV6-2/TRBV6-3 14 - CASSYVGGRQPQHF TGTGCCAGCAGTTACGTAGGAGGGCGGCAGCCCCAGCATTTT
TRBJ2-7 - TRBV28 13 TRBD1 CASSHGTAYEQYF TGTGCCAGCAGTCACGGGACAGCTTACGAGCAGTACTTC
TRBJ2-1 - TRBV7-7 13 - CASSLREGDEQFF TGTGCCAGCAGCTTAAGGGAAGGGGATGAGCAGTTCTTC
TRBJ2-7 - TRBV20-1 13 - CSGSKESTYEQYF TGCAGTGGTTCCAAGGAGTCCACCTACGAGCAGTACTTC
TRBJ2-5 - TRBV6-1 13 - CASSDGIQETQYF TGTGCCAGCAGTGATGGGATCCAAGAGACCCAGTACTTC
TRBJ2-3 - TRBV18 13 - CASSPVNTDTQYF TGTGCCAGCTCACCGGTGAACACAGATACGCAGTATTTT
TRBJ2-5 few TRBV5-4 15 - CASSLVALGGETQYF TGTGCCAGCAGCTTGGTGGCCCTGGGTGGGGAGACCCAGTACTTC
TRBJ1-4 - TRBV4-1 18 - CASSLRQVGAGAGEKLFF TGCGCCAGCAGCCTCCGACAGGTTGGGGCTGGGGCTGGAGAAAAACTGTTTTTT
TRBJ2-7 few TRBV12-3/TRBV12-4 11 - CASSLTYEQYF TGTGCCAGCAGTCTTACTTACGAGCAGTACTTC
TRBJ2-1 - TRBV12-3/TRBV12-4 14 - CASSLLGTYNEQFF TGTGCCAGCAGTTTATTGGGAACCTACAATGAGCAGTTCTTC
TRBJ2-7 - TRBV28 15 TRBD1 CASSLDRGLSYEQYF TGTGCCAGCAGTTTAGACAGGGGGTTGTCCTACGAGCAGTACTTC
TRBJ2-5 once TRBV5-8 15 TRBD2 CASSPQRGYQETQYF TGTGCCAGCAGTCCCCAGCGGGGGTACCAAGAGACCCAGTACTTC
TRBJ2-7 - TRBV6-2/TRBV6-3 14 - CASRRIGGSYEQYF TGTGCCAGCAGGCGGATAGGGGGAAGCTACGAGCAGTACTTC
TRBJ2-1 few TRBV5-4 15 - CASSLLITSYNEQFF TGTGCCAGCAGCTTATTGATAACCTCCTACAATGAGCAGTTCTTC
TRBJ2-1 - TRBV23-1 13 - CASSQYRDNEQFF TGCGCCAGCAGTCAATACAGGGACAATGAGCAGTTCTTC
TRBJ1-1 - TRBV12-3/TRBV12-4 13 TRBD1 CASSPTGVTEAFF TGTGCCAGCAGCCCGACAGGGGTCACTGAAGCTTTCTTT